Presented here are 21 T cell receptor beta chains from one specimen sequenced in a study of blood T cell repertoires in COVID-19. Using immunoSEQ multiplex PCR, the repertoire was profiled, and TCRdb retains in-frame clones only, with some absent. The sample includes 100,000 to 120,000 clones, around three quarters of them seen just once. Sequencing was carried out using peripheral blood. Receptors were obtained from an older woman with acute or convalescent COVID-19.

This clone was picked up one time. CDR3 amino acids: CASSQDRWSSGDEQFF. In DNA form, the CDR3 reads TGTGCCAGCAGCCAAGATAGGTGGAGTAGCGGCGATGAGCAGTTCTTC. V and J are TRBV3-1 (or the pseudogene TRBV3-2) and TRBJ2-1; D might be TRBD2 (6 bases). V lost 0 bases and J 8 bases, leaving 17 bases between the germline ends. The CDR3 totals 16 residues. CDR1 is LGHDT and CDR2 is YNNKEL in the germline V gene (reference sequence).

The CDR3 sequence is CASSLRLGQGGEKLFF. CDR3 DNA sequence: TGTGCCAGCAGCCTTCGCTTGGGACAGGGAGGCGAAAAACTGTTTTTT. This chain uses TRBV9 with TRBJ1-4, with TRBD1 matching over 9 bases. Looked up from germline, CDR1 is SGDLS and CDR2 is YYNGEE. V gave up 4 bases and J gave up 8 bases; unmatched junction bases: 12. This CDR3 is 16 amino acids long.

The rearrangement uses TRBV5-1 and TRBJ1-2; 7 nucleotides match TRBD1. Germline V CDR1 and CDR2: SGHRS, YFSETQ. This CDR3 has 13 amino acids. The junction had 13 bases not matched to a gene; V was cut back by 9 bases and J by 8 bases. For the CDR3, the DNA is TGCGCCACCGCGAGAGAGACAGGGCAAGGCTACACCTTC. The encoded protein is CATARETGQGYTF.

This clone turned up a few times. This sequence joins TRBV28 and TRBJ1-2; TRBD1 matches 7 bases. V shed 2 bases and J 8 bases; nucleotides not matched to a gene: 11. The CDR3 runs to 15 residues. Germline V CDR1 and CDR2: MDHEN, SYDVKM. The CDR3 coding sequence is TGTGCCAGCAGTTTAAAGGGTGGGACAGCGAAAGGCTACACCTTC. This encodes CASSLKGGTAKGYTF.

V is TRBV5-6 and J is TRBJ1-5, with 9 nucleotides matching TRBD1. This CDR3 has 15 residues. Trimming took 4 bases from V and 2 from J; bases not matched to a gene: 4. In germline, CDR1 is SGHDT, CDR2 YYEEEE. CDR3 nucleotides: TGTGCCAGCAGCCCGAGACAGGGGGGCAATCAGCCCCAGCATTTT. Translating it yields CASSPRQGGNQPQHF.

This clone was counted once. This chain connects TRBV18 to TRBJ1-2, with 11 bases matching TRBD1. The V and J ends lost 1 base and 1 base, in that order; junction bases with no gene match: 11. The CDR3 contains 19 residues. CDR1 is KGHSH, CDR2 LQKENI, per germline. The CDR3 nucleotides are TGTGCCAGCTCACCACTCCCGCTTGGGACAGGGGGACATAACTATGGCTACACCTTC. It codes for CASSPLPLGTGGHNYGYTF. Full variable domain (rest looked up from reference TRBV18 and TRBJ1-2): NAGVMQNPRHLVRRRGQEARLRCSPMKGHSHVYWYRQLPEEGLKFMVYLQKENIIDESGMPKERFSAEFPKEGPSILRIQQVVRGDSAAYFCASSPLPLGTGGHNYGYTFGSGTRLTVV.

The chain couples TRBV19 to TRBJ1-3; D perhaps matches TRBD1 (6 bases). The CDR3 spans 16 residues. Trimming took off 3 bases at V and 2 bases at J, with 14 bases between the two ends. The V gene's germline CDR1 is LNHDA and CDR2 SQIVND (reference sequence). The CDR3, as DNA: TGTGCCAGTAGTATCCGGACGTCAGGGGCTGGAAACACCATATATTTT. It is translated as CASSIRTSGAGNTIYF.

V and J are TRBV6-1 and TRBJ2-7, with 7 bases matching TRBD2. The CDR3 length is 15 residues. CDR1 is MNHNS and CDR2 is SASEGT in the germline V gene. With 2 bases clipped from V and 4 bases from J, the junction kept 8 bases outside the gene matches. CDR3 bases: TGTGCCAGCAGTGAACCTCAGCGGGGTTCATACGAGCAGTACTTC. Residues: CASSEPQRGSYEQYF.

This chain uses TRBV3-1 (or the pseudogene TRBV3-2) with TRBJ1-6; TRBD1 aligns across 7 bases. With 1 base clipped from V and 7 bases from J, the junction kept 7 bases outside the gene matches. The CDR3 contains 16 residues. Germline CDR1 is LGHDT and CDR2 is YNNKEL (reference sequence). CDR3 sequence (DNA): TGTGCCAGCAGCCAAGTTTTGACAGGGAGAAATTCACCCCTCCACTTT. Its translation: CASSQVLTGRNSPLHF.

The genes are TRBV7-8 and TRBJ1-5; 8 bases map to TRBD1. The V gene end was trimmed by 4 bases and the J gene end by 7 bases; junction bases not matched to a gene: 15. The CDR3 length is 17 residues. Germline loops: CDR1 SGHVS, CDR2 FQNEAQ. The CDR3 protein is CASSSYGQGLSEQPQHF. Here the CDR3 DNA reads TGTGCCAGCAGCTCGTATGGACAGGGCTTATCCGAGCAGCCCCAGCATTTT.

This chain connects TRBV25-1 to TRBJ1-4, with TRBD1 as a possible D gene (5 bases). V was trimmed by 2 bases and J by 7 bases, leaving 11 bases between them. The CDR3 is made up of 14 amino acids. CDR1 is MGHDK, CDR2 SYGVNS, per germline. This CDR3 reads CASSEGGFGEKLFF. DNA for the CDR3: TGTGCCAGCAGTGAAGGGGGGTTTGGTGAAAAACTGTTTTTT. The full variable domain, rest sourced from reference TRBV25-1 and TRBJ1-4, is EADIYQTPRYLVIGTGKKITLECSQTMGHDKMYWYQQDPGMELHLIHYSYGVNSTEKGDLSSESTVSRIRTEHFPLTLESARPSHTSQYLCASSEGGFGEKLFFGSGTQLSVL.

CDR3 protein: CASRRTGTAGANVLTF. CDR3 nucleotide sequence: TGTGCCAGTCGGAGGACAGGGACGGCTGGGGCCAACGTCCTGACTTTC. The chain employs TRBV19 and TRBJ2-6; 8 bases line up with TRBD1. The CDR3 totals 16 residues. Germline V CDR1 and CDR2: LNHDA, SQIVND (reference sequence). The V segment lost 8 bases and the J segment 2 bases; nucleotides outside the gene matches: 8.

The chain couples TRBV3-1 (or the pseudogene TRBV3-2) to TRBJ2-2, with 7 bases that match TRBD1. Germline trimming cut 2 bases from V and 6 bases from J; bases unmatched to any gene: 3. There are 14 residues in the CDR3. Germline V gene sequence: CDR1 LGHDT, CDR2 YNNKEL (reference sequence). The CDR3: CASSQRQGAGELFF. The CDR3 DNA is TGTGCCAGCAGCCAACGGCAGGGGGCCGGGGAGCTGTTTTTT.

The chain couples TRBV6-5 to TRBJ1-6, with 10 bases identical to TRBD1. In germline, CDR1 is MNHEY, CDR2 SVGAGI. V was pared by 6 bases and J by 2 bases, with 1 base of the junction left unmatched. This CDR3 contains 15 residues. CDR3 region: CASRTGGAYNSPLHF. CDR3 nucleotide sequence: TGTGCCAGCAGGACAGGGGGCGCCTATAATTCACCCCTCCACTTT.

The V and J genes are TRBV30 and TRBJ1-1, with D maybe TRBD1 (5 bases). The CDR3 totals 12 residues. V lost 1 base, J lost 9 bases, and 12 bases lay in between. Germline CDR1 is GTSNPN and CDR2 is SVGIG (reference sequence). The CDR3 loop is CAWSGGSQKAFF. The CDR3 DNA reads TGTGCCTGGAGTGGGGGCTCCCAAAAAGCTTTCTTT.

The CDR3 loop is CACRRQGYPQTQYF. Written as DNA, the CDR3 is TGTGCCTGTAGAAGACAGGGGTATCCCCAGACCCAGTACTTC. This sequence joins TRBV30 and TRBJ2-5, with TRBD1 matching over 8 bases. This CDR3 region has 14 residues. CDR1 and CDR2 from the germline V gene are GTSNPN and SVGIG (reference sequence). The trim removed 6 bases at V and 6 bases at J, leaving 12 bases unmatched.

J is TRBJ1-2 and V is TRBV12-5, with a tentative D call TRBD1 (5 bases). Germline V gene lookup returns CDR1 LGHNT and CDR2 FRNRAP. This CDR3 is 15 amino acids long. The V and J ends lost 3 bases and 1 base respectively, with 12 bases between them. CDR3 protein: CASGFLDRVNYGYTF. DNA of the CDR3: TGTGCTAGTGGTTTCCTAGACAGAGTTAACTATGGCTACACCTTC.

For the CDR3, the DNA is TGTGCCAGCCTCCAGGGAAACACCGGGGAGCTGTTTTTT. It is translated as CASLQGNTGELFF. V is TRBV28 and J is TRBJ2-2; D perhaps matches TRBD1 (5 bases). V dropped 8 bases and J dropped 2 bases, with 9 bases sitting between them. This CDR3 contains 13 residues. Looked up from germline, CDR1 is MDHEN and CDR2 is SYDVKM. Filled out from reference TRBV28 and TRBJ2-2, the complete variable domain reads DVKVTQSSRYLVKRTGEKVFLECVQDMDHENMFWYRQDPGLGLRLIYFSYDVKMKEKGDIPEGYSVSREKKERFSLILESASTNQTSMYLCASLQGNTGELFFGEGSRLTVL.

This sequence joins TRBV5-1 and TRBJ1-1; 8 nucleotides line up with TRBD1. The CDR3 has 18 amino acids. Germline assignment: CDR1 SGHRS and CDR2 YFSETQ. Germline trimming cut 6 bases from V and 5 bases from J; bases unmatched to any gene: 21. This CDR3 reads CASIPLSGGVYEKTEAFF. The CDR3 DNA reads TGCGCCAGCATCCCTCTATCAGGGGGCGTTTATGAGAAGACTGAAGCTTTCTTT.

The gene calls are TRBV7-9 and TRBJ2-6; D not certain. The V gene lost 1 base and the J gene lost 0 bases, with 7 bases spanning the gap. This CDR3 region has 16 residues. Germline V gene sequence: CDR1 SEHNR, CDR2 FQNEAQ (reference sequence). In nucleotides, the CDR3 is TGTGCCAGCAGCTTAGGGGCAGCCTCTGGGGCCAACGTCCTGACTTTC. It is translated as CASSLGAASGANVLTF. Full variable domain (outside the CDR3, taken from reference TRBV7-9 and TRBJ2-6): DTGVSQNPRHKITKRGQNVTFRCDPISEHNRLYWYRQTLGQGPEFLTYFQNEAQLEKSRLLSDRFSAERPKGSFSTLEIQRTEQGDSAMYLCASSLGAASGANVLTFGAGSRLTVL.

The rearrangement links TRBV5-1 to TRBJ2-3, with 10 nucleotides matching TRBD1. CDR1 SGHRS and CDR2 YFSETQ come from the germline V gene. The CDR3 extends over 14 amino acids. Trimming removed 4 bases from V and 5 bases from J; junction bases left unmatched: 4. The CDR3 DNA follows: TGCGCCAGCAGCCGGGACAGGGGAAGAGATACGCAGTATTTT. It translates to CASSRDRGRDTQYF.